This T cell receptor (beta chain) was identified during a study of T cells in Graves' hyperthyroidism and ophthalmopathy. TCR beta CDR3 region amplification was performed from RNA transcripts. Primed by the HTBI set, a first-round RT-PCR was run on the TCR CDR3. From the multiplex PCR reads, TCRdb called clonotypes with MiXCR, one entry per CDR3 protein. The table lists approximately 640,000 distinct CDR3 sequences, about a sixth of them singletons. Lactation, pregnancy, other autoimmune disease or uncontrolled infection led to exclusion of patients. The table lists this clonotype with many counts. Germline V lookup: CDR1 SGHNT, CDR2 YENEEA. CDR3 length: 15 amino acids. The junction had 11 bases not matched to a gene; V was cut back by 5 bases and J by 9 bases.

This chain joins TRBV11-3 and TRBJ2-1, with 9 bases matching TRBD2. The sequence was collected from a woman aged 30 to 39 with Graves' hyperthyroidism. The sequencing sample was made of blood. The CDR3 spells CASSPRDSGRREQFF. CDR3 sequence (DNA): TGTGCCAGCAGCCCCCGAGATAGCGGGAGACGTGAGCAGTTCTTC.